What follows describes a single TCR beta chain. Antigen: not known. The V end lost 2 bases, the J end lost 6 bases, and 17 bases lay between the germline ends. Germline V gives CDR1 MNHEY, CDR2 SVGAGI. The CDR3 spans 15 residues. The source of the sample is a study of cytomegalovirus exposure and HLA in healthy donors. Study results and caveats: Later on, an analysis tied some 17,000 TCR beta sequences to HLA alleles at 0.05 false discovery rate. Certain indistinguishable V segments, among them TRBV6-2 and TRBV6-3, were excluded.

The PCR employed 60 Vbeta primers together with 13 Jbeta primers. Assay: immunoSEQ multiplex PCR; the TCRdb copy retains only in-frame clones and omits some. This table has about 82,000 clones, 60% to 80% appearing once. This receptor was taken from a man aged 50-59 years in good health and CMV-seronegative. The chain recombines TRBV6-5 with TRBJ2-7; D is unclear. The sequencing input was PBMCs. CDR3 amino acids: CASSYRGAVGAEQYF. CDR3 DNA: TGTGCCAGCAGTTACAGAGGAGCCGTTGGCGCCGAGCAGTACTTC.